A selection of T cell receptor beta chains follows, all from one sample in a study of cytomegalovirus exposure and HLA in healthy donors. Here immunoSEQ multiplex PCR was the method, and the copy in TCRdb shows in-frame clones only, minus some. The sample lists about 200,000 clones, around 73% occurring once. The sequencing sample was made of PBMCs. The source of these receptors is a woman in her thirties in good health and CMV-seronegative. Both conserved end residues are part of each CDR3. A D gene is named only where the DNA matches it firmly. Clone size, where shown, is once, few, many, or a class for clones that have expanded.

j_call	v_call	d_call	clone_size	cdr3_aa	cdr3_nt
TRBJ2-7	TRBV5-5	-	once	CASSAPDISYEQYF	TGTGCCAGCAGCGCCCCGGACATTTCCTACGAGCAGTACTTC
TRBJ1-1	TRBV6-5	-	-	CASSYRLANTEAFF	TGTGCCAGCAGTTACCGTTTGGCGAACACTGAAGCTTTCTTT
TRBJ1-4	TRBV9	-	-	CASNRQPGVEGEKLFF	TGTGCCAGCAACCGACAGCCAGGCGTGGAAGGGGAAAAACTGTTTTTT
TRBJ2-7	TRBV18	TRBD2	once	CASSPGAGGVQEQYF	TGTGCCAGCTCACCGGGAGCGGGAGGGGTTCAGGAGCAGTACTTC
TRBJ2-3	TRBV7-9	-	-	CASSLVLQGLTTDTQYF	TGTGCCAGCAGCTTAGTATTACAGGGTTTGACCACAGATACGCAGTATTTT
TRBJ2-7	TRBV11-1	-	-	CASSPQEGAEQYF	TGTGCCAGCAGCCCGCAGGAGGGTGCAGAGCAGTACTTC
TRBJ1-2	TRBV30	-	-	CAWSAGPYGYTF	TGTGCCTGGAGTGCAGGCCCATATGGCTACACCTTC
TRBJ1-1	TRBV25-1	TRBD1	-	CASRTGGGTEAFF	TGTGCCAGCAGAACAGGGGGCGGAACTGAAGCTTTCTTT
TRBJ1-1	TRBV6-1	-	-	CASSETVGTEAFF	TGTGCCAGCAGTGAAACAGTTGGCACTGAAGCTTTCTTT
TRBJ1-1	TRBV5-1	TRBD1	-	CASSLAGTEHGTEAFF	TGCGCCAGCAGCTTGGCAGGGACAGAACATGGCACTGAAGCTTTCTTT
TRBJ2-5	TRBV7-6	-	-	CASRRSRGEAEETQYF	TGTGCCAGCAGGAGAAGCAGGGGAGAGGCCGAAGAGACCCAGTACTTC
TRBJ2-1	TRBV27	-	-	CASSSTGSAEQFF	TGTGCCAGCAGTTCGACAGGCTCGGCGGAGCAGTTCTTC
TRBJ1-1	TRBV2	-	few	CASSDAGRTEAFF	TGTGCCAGCAGTGACGCAGGGAGGACTGAAGCTTTCTTT
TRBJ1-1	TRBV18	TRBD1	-	CASSPLTGWDTEAFF	TGTGCCAGCTCACCCCTGACAGGGTGGGACACTGAAGCTTTCTTT
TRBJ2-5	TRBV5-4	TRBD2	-	CASSFGTRQETQYF	TGTGCCAGCAGCTTCGGGACTAGGCAAGAGACCCAGTACTTC
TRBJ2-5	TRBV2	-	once	CASTGEGETQYF	TGTGCCAGCACGGGAGAAGGGGAGACCCAGTACTTC
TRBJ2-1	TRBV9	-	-	CASSAPPGLHEQFF	TGTGCCAGCAGCGCCCCCCCAGGGCTCCACGAGCAGTTCTTC
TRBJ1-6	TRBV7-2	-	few	CASSLRGDNSPLHF	TGTGCCAGCAGCTTGAGAGGAGATAATTCACCCCTCCACTTT
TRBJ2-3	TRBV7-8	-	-	CASTTRWGGAGLTDTQYF	TGTGCCAGCACCACCCGGTGGGGGGGGGCTGGGTTAACAGATACGCAGTATTTT
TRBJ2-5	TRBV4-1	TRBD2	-	CASSPSGSGRETQYF	TGCGCCAGCAGCCCGAGCGGGAGTGGGAGAGAGACCCAGTACTTC
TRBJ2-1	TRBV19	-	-	CASSIQLQGPYNEQFF	TGTGCCAGTAGCATCCAGCTCCAGGGCCCCTACAATGAGCAGTTCTTC
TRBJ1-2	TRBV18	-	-	CASSLQTVPDGYTF	TGTGCCAGCTCACTTCAGACAGTTCCTGATGGCTACACCTTC
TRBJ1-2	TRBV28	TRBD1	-	CASSLFAGTGDGYTF	TGTGCCAGCAGTTTATTTGCCGGGACAGGGGATGGCTACACCTTC
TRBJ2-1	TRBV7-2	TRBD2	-	CASSPTAGGYNEQFF	TGTGCCAGCAGCCCTACAGCGGGGGGCTACAATGAGCAGTTCTTC
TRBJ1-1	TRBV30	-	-	CAWSPGSTEAFF	TGTGCCTGGAGTCCCGGTAGTACTGAAGCTTTCTTT
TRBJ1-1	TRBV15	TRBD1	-	CATSSGTGKNTEAFF	TGTGCCACCAGCAGCGGGACAGGGAAAAACACTGAAGCTTTCTTT
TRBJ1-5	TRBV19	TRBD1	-	CASSIGRDRVVHISNQPQHF	TGTGCCAGTAGTATAGGGCGCGACAGGGTAGTTCATATCAGCAATCAGCCCCAGCATTTT
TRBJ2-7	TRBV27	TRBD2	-	CASGLGLTYEQYF	TGCGCCAGCGGACTAGGGCTCACCTACGAGCAGTACTTC
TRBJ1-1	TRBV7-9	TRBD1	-	CASSLQGANTEAFF	TGTGCCAGCAGCTTACAGGGGGCGAACACTGAAGCCTTCTTT
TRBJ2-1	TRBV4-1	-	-	CASSQDRGLLNEQFF	TGCGCCAGCAGCCAAGATAGGGGACTTCTCAATGAGCAGTTCTTC
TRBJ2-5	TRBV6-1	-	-	CASKALEVRRTQYF	TGTGCCAGCAAGGCTTTAGAGGTTCGTAGGACCCAGTACTTC
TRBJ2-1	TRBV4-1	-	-	CASSHRTAFYNEQFF	TGCGCCAGCAGCCATCGGACTGCTTTTTACAATGAGCAGTTCTTC
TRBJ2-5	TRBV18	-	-	CASSPSAETQYF	TGTGCCAGCTCACCTAGCGCCGAGACCCAGTACTTC
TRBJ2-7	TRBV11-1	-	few	CASSLEGLGDFSYEQYF	TGTGCCAGCAGCTTAGAAGGTCTAGGGGACTTCTCCTACGAGCAGTACTTC
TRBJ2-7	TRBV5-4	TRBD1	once	CASSLARGQGGPYEQYF	TGTGCCAGCAGCTTGGCCCGGGGACAGGGGGGCCCCTACGAGCAGTACTTC
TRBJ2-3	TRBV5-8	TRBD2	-	CASSTGLAGPPGTQYF	TGTGCCAGCAGCACTGGACTAGCGGGCCCCCCGGGAACGCAGTATTTT
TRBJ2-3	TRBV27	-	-	CASSPLRERLSSTDTQYF	TGTGCCAGCAGTCCCCTGAGGGAGCGTCTTTCTAGCACAGATACGCAGTATTTT
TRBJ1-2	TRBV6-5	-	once	CASSLRQTYGYPF	TGTGCCAGCAGTCTCCGACAGACCTATGGCTACCCCTTC
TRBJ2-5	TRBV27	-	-	CASSNPREGEYF	TGTGCCAGCAGTAATCCCCGCGAGGGGGAGTACTTC
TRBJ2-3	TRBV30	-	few	CAWSRGLATQYF	TGTGCCTGGAGTAGAGGGTTGGCTACGCAGTATTTT
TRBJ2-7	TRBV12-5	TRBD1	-	CASGLTGVAYEQYF	TGTGCTAGTGGCCTGACAGGGGTCGCCTACGAGCAGTACTTC
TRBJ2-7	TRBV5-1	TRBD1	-	CASSPHGQAGEQYF	TGCGCCAGCAGCCCCCATGGACAGGCGGGCGAGCAGTACTTC
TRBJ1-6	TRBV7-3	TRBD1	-	CASSLGTGNSPLHF	TGTGCCAGCAGCTTAGGGACAGGGAATTCACCCCTCCACTTT
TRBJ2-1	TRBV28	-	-	CASSPLTADSYNEQFF	TGTGCCAGCAGTCCCCTAACGGCGGACTCCTACAATGAGCAGTTCTTC
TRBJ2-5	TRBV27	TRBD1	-	CASSLTTGDWETQYF	TGTGCCAGCAGTTTAACCACAGGGGATTGGGAGACCCAGTACTTC
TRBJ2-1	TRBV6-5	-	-	CASSATITPTDEQFF	TGTGCCAGCAGTGCAACTATTACCCCTACGGATGAGCAGTTCTTC
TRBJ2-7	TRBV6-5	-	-	CASSGGAGVEQYF	TGTGCCAGCAGTGGGGGGGCCGGAGTCGAGCAGTACTTC
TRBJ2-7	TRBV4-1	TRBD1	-	CASSQYTGGGYEQYF	TGCGCCAGCAGCCAATACACAGGGGGCGGGTACGAGCAGTACTTC
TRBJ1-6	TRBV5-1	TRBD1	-	CASSSGTGRRGYNSPLHF	TGCGCCAGCAGCTCCGGGACAGGTCGCCGGGGCTATAATTCACCCCTCCACTTT
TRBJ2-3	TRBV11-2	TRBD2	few	CASSLGGLHTDTQYF	TGTGCCAGCAGCTTGGGGGGACTACACACAGATACGCAGTATTTT
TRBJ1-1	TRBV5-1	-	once	CASGQGFHTEAFF	TGCGCCAGCGGGCAGGGGTTTCACACTGAAGCTTTCTTT
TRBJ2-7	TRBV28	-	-	CASNPFTGSGYEQYF	TGTGCCAGCAACCCATTTACGGGGTCGGGCTACGAGCAGTACTTC
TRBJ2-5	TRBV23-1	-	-	CASSPPRQETQYF	TGCGCCAGCAGTCCTCCTAGACAAGAGACCCAGTACTTC
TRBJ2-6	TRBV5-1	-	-	CASSWGLWQLRLGANVLTF	TGCGCCAGCAGCTGGGGGCTGTGGCAGCTGCGGCTAGGGGCCAACGTCCTGACTTTC
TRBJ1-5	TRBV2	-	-	CASSAQGLDQPQHF	TGTGCCAGCAGTGCCCAGGGACTGGATCAGCCCCAGCATTTT
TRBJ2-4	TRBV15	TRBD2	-	CATSVTSGRAGAKNIQYF	TGTGCCACCAGTGTAACTAGCGGGAGGGCTGGGGCCAAAAACATTCAGTACTTC
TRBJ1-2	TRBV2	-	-	CASSDDSYGYTF	TGTGCCAGCAGTGACGACTCTTATGGCTACACCTTC
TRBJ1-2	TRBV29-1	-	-	CSVDLVAGQNGYTF	TGCAGCGTTGATCTTGTAGCGGGACAAAATGGCTACACCTTC
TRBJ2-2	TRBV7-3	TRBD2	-	CASASGSGSARELFF	TGTGCCAGTGCTAGCGGCTCCGGTTCCGCCCGGGAGCTGTTTTTT